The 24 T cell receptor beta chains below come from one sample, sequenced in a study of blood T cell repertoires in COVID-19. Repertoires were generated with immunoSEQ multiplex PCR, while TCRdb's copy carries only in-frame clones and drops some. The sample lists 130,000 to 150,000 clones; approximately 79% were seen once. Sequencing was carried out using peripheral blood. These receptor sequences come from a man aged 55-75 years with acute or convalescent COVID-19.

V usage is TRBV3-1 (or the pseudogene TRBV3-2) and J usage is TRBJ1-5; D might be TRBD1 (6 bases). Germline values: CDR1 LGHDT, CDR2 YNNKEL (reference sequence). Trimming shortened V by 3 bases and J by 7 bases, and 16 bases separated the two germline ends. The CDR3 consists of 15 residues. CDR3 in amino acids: CASSQSGGGGQPQHF. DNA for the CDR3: TGTGCCAGCAGCCAGTCGGGAGGGGGAGGCCAGCCCCAGCATTTT.

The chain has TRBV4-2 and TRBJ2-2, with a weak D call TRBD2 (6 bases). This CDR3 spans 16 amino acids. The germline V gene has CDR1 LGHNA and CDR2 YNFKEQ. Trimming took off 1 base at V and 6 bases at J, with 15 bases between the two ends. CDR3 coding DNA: TGTGCCAGCAGCCAAGGTTTTAGCGGTCCTCCCGGGGAGCTGTTTTTT. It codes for CASSQGFSGPPGELFF.

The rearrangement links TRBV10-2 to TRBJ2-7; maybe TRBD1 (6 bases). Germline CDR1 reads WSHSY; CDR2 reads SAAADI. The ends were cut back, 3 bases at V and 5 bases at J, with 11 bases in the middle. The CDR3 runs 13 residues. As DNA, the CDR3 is TGCGCCAGCAGTGACCAGGGGAGCCACGAGCAGTACTTC. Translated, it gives CASSDQGSHEQYF.

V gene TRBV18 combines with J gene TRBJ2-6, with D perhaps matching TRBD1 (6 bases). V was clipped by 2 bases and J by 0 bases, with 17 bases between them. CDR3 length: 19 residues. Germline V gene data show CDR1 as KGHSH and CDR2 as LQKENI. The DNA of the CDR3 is TGTGCCAGCTCACCATTTATGCAGGGGCTCAACTCTGGGGCCAACGTCCTGACTTTC. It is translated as CASSPFMQGLNSGANVLTF.

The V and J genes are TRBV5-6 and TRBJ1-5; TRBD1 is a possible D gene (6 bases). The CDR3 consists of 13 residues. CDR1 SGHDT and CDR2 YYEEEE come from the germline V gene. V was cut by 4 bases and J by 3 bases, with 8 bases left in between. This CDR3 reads CASSTGSNQPQHF. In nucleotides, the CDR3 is TGTGCCAGCAGCACAGGGTCCAATCAGCCCCAGCATTTT.

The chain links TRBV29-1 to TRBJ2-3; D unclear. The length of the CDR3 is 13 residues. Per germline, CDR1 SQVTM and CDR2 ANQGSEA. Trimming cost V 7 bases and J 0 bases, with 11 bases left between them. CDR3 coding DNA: TGCAGCGCGGACGCGGCTAGCACAGATACGCAGTATTTT. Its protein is CSADAASTDTQYF.

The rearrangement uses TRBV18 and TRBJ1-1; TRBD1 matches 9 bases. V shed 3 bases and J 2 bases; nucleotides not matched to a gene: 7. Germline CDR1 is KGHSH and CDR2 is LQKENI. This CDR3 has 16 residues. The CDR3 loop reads CASSPGTGPQNTEAFF. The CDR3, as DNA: TGTGCCAGCTCACCCGGGACAGGGCCTCAAAACACTGAAGCTTTCTTT.

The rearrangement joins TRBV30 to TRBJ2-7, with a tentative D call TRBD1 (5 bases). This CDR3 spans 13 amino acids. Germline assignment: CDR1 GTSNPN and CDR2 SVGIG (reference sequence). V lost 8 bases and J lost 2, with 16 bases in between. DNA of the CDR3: TGTGCCACCGAGACAGCGTTGGCCTACGAGCAGTACTTC. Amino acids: CATETALAYEQYF.

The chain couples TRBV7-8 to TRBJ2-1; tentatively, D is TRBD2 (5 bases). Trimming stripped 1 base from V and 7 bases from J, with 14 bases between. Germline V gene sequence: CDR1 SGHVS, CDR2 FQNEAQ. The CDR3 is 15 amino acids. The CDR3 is CASSLVFPGVNEQFF. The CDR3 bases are TGTGCCAGCAGCTTAGTGTTTCCCGGGGTGAATGAGCAGTTCTTC.

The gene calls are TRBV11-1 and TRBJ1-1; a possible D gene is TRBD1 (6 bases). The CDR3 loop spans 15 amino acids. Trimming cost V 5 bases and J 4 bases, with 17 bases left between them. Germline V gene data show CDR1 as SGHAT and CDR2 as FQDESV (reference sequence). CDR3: CASSLGRGGGTEAFF. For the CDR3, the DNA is TGTGCCAGCAGCCTAGGCCGAGGGGGTGGCACTGAAGCTTTCTTT.

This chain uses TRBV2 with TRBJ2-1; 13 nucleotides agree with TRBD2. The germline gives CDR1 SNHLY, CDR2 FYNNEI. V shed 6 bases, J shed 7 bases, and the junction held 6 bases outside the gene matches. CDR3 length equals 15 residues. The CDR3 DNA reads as TGTGCCAGCAGGGGGAGGACTAGCGGGGGAAATGAGCAGTTCTTC. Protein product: CASRGRTSGGNEQFF.

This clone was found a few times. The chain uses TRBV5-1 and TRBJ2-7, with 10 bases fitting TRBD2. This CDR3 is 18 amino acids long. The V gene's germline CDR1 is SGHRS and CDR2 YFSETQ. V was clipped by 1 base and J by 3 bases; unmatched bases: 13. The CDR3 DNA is TGCGCCAGCAGCTTGAGGCTAGCGGGAGAACCGGAGAGCTACGAGCAGTACTTC. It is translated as CASSLRLAGEPESYEQYF. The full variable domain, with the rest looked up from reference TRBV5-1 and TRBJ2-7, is KAGVTQTPRYLIKTRGQQVTLSCSPISGHRSVSWYQQTPGQGLQFLFEYFSETQRNKGNFPGRFSGRQFSNSRSEMNVSTLELGDSALYLCASSLRLAGEPESYEQYFGPGTRLTVT.

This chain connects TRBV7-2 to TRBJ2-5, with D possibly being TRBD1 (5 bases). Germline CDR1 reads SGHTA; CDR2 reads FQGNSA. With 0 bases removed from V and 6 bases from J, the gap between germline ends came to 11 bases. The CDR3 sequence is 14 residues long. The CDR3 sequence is CASSLATGAKTQYF. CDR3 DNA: TGTGCCAGCAGCTTAGCCACAGGCGCGAAGACCCAGTACTTC. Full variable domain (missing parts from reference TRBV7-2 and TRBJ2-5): GAGVSQSPSNKVTEKGKDVELRCDPISGHTALYWYRQSLGQGLEFLIYFQGNSAPDKSGLPSDRFSAERTGGSVSTLTIQRTQQEDSAVYLCASSLATGAKTQYFGPGTRLLVL.

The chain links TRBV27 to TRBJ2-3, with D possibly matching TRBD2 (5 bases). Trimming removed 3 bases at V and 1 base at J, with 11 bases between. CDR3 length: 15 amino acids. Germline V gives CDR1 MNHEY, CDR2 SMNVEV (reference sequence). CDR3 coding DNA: TGTGCCAGCAGTTTCCGGGATTTGCGCACAGATACGCAGTATTTT. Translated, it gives CASSFRDLRTDTQYF.

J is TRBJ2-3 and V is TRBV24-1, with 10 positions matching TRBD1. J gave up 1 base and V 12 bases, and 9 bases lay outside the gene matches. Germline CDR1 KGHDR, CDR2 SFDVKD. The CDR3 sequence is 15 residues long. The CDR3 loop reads CAVRTGTGGTDTQYF. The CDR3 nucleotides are TGTGCCGTACGCACCGGGACAGGGGGCACAGATACGCAGTATTTT.

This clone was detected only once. CDR3 residues: CASSAAAGTGTYEQYF. In DNA form, the CDR3 reads TGTGCCAGCAGTGCCGCAGCCGGGACAGGGACCTACGAGCAGTACTTC. J is TRBJ2-7 and V is TRBV6-1, with TRBD1 matching over 9 bases. Germline CDR1 and CDR2: MNHNS and SASEGT. V lost 4 bases to trimming and J lost 2 bases; unmatched junction nucleotides: 9. The CDR3 has 16 amino acids.

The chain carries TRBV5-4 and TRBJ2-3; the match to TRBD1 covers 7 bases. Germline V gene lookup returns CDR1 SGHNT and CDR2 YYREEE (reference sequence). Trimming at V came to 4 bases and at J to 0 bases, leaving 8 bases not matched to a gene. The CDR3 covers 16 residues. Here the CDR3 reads CASSLNRGPSTDTQYF. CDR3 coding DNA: TGTGCCAGCAGCCTCAACAGGGGACCAAGCACAGATACGCAGTATTTT.

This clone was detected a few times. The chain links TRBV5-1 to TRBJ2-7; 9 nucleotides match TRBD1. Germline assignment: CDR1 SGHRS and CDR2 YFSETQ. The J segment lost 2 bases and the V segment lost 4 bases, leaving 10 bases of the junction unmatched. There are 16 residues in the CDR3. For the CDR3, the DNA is TGCGCCAGCAGCGTGACTTTGACAGGGGGAACCTACGAGCAGTACTTC. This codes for CASSVTLTGGTYEQYF.

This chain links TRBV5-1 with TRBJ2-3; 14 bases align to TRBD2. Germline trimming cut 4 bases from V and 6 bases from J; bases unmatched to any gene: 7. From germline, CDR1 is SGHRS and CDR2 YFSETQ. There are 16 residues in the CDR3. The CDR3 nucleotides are TGCGCCAGCAGCACAGGACTAGCGGGAGGTTGGGATACGCAGTATTTT. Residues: CASSTGLAGGWDTQYF.

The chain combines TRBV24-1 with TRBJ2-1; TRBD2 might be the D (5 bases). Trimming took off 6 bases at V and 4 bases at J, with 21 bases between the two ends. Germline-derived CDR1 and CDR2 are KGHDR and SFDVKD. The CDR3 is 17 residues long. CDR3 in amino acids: CATSKGSGIRGYNEQFF. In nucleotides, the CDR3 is TGTGCCACCAGTAAAGGTTCTGGGATTCGCGGGTACAATGAGCAGTTCTTC.

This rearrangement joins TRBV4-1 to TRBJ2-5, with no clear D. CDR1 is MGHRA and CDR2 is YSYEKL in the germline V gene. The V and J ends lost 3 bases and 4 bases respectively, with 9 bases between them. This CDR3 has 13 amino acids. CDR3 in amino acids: CASSQARGETQYF. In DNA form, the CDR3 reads TGCGCCAGCAGCCAGGCAAGAGGAGAGACCCAGTACTTC.

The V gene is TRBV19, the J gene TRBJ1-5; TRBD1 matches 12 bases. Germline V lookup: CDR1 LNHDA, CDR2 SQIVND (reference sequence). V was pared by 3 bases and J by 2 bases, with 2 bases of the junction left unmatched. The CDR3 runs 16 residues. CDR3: CASSMGTGGGNQPQHF. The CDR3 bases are TGTGCCAGTAGTATGGGGACAGGGGGCGGCAATCAGCCCCAGCATTTT.

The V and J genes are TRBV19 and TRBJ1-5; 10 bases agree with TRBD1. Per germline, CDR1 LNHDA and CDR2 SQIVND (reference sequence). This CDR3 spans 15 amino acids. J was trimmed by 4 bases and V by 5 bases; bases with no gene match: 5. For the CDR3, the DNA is TGTGCCAGTAGTCCAGACAGGGGGCCTAATCAGCCCCAGCATTTT. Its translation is CASSPDRGPNQPQHF.

Here the CDR3 reads CAGSFSGRQETQYF. CDR3 in DNA: TGTGCCGGGTCATTTAGCGGGCGCCAAGAGACCCAGTACTTC. This rearrangement joins TRBV28 to TRBJ2-5; 7 bases are a match to TRBD2. The CDR3 totals 14 residues. Germline loops: CDR1 MDHEN, CDR2 SYDVKM. Trimming removed 11 bases from V and 1 base from J; junction bases left unmatched: 10. Looking up the rest from reference TRBV28 and TRBJ2-5 gives the full variable domain: DVKVTQSSRYLVKRTGEKVFLECVQDMDHENMFWYRQDPGLGLRLIYFSYDVKMKEKGDIPEGYSVSREKKERFSLILESASTNQTSMYLCAGSFSGRQETQYFGPGTRLLVL.